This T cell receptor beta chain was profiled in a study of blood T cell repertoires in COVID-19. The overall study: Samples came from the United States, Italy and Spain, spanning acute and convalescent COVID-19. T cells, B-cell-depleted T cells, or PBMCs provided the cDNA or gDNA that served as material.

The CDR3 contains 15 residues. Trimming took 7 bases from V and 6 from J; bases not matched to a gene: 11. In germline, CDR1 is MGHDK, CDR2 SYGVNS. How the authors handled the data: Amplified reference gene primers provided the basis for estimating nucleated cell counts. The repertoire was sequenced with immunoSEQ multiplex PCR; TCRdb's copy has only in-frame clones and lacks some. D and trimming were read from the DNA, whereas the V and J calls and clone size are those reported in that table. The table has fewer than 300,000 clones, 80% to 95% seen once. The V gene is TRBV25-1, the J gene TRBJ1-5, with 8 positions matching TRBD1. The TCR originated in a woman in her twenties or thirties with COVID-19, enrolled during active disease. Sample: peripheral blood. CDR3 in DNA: TGTGCCAGCACCTCCCCAGGGGGCCGTGGTCAGCCCCAGCATTTT. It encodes CASTSPGGRGQPQHF.